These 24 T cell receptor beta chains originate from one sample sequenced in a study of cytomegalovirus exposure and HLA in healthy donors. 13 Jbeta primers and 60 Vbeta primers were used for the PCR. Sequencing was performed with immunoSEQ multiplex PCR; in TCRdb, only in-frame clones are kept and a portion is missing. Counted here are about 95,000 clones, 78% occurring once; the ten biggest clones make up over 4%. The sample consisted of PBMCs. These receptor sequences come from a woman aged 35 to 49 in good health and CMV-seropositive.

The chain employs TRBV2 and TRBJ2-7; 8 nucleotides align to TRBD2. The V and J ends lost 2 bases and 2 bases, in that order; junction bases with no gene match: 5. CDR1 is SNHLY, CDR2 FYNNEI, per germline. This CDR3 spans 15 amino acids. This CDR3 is CASSESLAGTYEQYF. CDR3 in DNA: TGTGCCAGCAGTGAAAGTCTAGCGGGCACCTACGAGCAGTACTTC.

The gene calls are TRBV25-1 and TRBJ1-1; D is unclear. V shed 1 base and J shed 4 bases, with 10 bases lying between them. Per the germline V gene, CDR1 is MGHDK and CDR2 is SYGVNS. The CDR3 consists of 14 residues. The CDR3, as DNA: TGTGCCAGCAGTGAATCGGGGTTGTCCACTGAAGCTTTCTTT. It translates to CASSESGLSTEAFF.

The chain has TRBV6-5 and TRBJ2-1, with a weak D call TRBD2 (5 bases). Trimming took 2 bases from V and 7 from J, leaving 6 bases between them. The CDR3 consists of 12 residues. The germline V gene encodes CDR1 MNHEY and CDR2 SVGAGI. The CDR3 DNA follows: TGTGCCAGCAGTTACAGACTAAATGAGCAGTTCTTC. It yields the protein CASSYRLNEQFF.

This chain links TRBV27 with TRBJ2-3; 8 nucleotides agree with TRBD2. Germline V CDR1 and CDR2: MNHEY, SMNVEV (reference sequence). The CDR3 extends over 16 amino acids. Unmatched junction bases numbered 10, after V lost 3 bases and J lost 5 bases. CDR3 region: CASSLHPGLVLDTQYF. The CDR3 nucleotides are TGTGCCAGCAGTTTGCACCCGGGACTAGTGCTAGATACGCAGTATTTT.

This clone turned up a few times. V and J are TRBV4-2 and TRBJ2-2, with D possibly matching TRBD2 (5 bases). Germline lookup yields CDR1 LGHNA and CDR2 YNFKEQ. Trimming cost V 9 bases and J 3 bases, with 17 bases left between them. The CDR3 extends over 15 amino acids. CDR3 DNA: TGTGCCAGTCGTGAGGGAGTCGGGTACACCGGGGAGCTGTTTTTT. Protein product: CASREGVGYTGELFF.

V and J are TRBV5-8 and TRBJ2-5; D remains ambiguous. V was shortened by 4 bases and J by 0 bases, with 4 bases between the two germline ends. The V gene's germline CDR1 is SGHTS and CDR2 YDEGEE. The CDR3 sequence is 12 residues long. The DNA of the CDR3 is TGTGCCAGCAGCCTAAACCAAGAGACCCAGTACTTC. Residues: CASSLNQETQYF.

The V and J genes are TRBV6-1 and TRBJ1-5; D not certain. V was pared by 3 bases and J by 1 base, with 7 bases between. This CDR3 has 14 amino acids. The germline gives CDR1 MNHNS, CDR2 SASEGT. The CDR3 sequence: CASSDRLSNQPQHF. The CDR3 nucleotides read TGTGCCAGCAGTGACAGGCTAAGCAATCAGCCCCAGCATTTT.

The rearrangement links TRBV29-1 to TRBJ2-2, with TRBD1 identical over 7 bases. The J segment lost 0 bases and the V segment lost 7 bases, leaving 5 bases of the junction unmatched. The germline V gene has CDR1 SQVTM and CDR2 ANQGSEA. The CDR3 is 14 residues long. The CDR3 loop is CSAQGTANTGELFF. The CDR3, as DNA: TGCAGCGCACAAGGGACAGCGAACACCGGGGAGCTGTTTTTT.

CDR3 DNA: TGTGCCAGCAGTCGATACCAAGGAGGCGTCTATGGCTACACCTTC. Its protein product is CASSRYQGGVYGYTF. The chain recombines TRBV27 with TRBJ1-2; no clear D. Per the germline V gene, CDR1 is MNHEY and CDR2 is SMNVEV (reference sequence). V was shortened by 5 bases and J by 4 bases, with 17 bases between the two germline ends. CDR3 length: 15 amino acids.

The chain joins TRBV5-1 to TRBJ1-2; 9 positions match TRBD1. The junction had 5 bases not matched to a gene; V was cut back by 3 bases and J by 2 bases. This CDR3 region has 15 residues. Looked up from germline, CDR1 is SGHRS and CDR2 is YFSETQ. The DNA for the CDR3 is TGCGCCAGCAGCTCAACAGGGGGCAGAAACTATGGCTACACCTTC. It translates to CASSSTGGRNYGYTF.

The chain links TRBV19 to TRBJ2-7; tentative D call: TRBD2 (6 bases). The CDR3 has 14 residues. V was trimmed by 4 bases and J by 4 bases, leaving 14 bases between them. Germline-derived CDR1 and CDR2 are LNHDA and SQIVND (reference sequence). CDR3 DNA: TGTGCCAGTAGTAGCCGCGGGACGGAGTACGAGCAGTACTTC. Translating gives CASSSRGTEYEQYF. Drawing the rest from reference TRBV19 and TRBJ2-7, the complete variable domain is DGGITQSPKYLFRKEGQNVTLSCEQNLNHDAMYWYRQDPGQGLRLIYYSQIVNDFQKGDIAEGYSVSREKKESFPLTVTSAQKNPTAFYLCASSSRGTEYEQYFGPGTRLTVT.

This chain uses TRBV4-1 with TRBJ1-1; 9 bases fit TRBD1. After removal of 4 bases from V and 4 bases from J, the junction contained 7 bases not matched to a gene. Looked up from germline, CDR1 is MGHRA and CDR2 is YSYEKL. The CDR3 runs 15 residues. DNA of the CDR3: TGCGCCAGCAGCCTTGACAGGGGGATGGGCACTGAAGCTTTCTTT. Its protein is CASSLDRGMGTEAFF.

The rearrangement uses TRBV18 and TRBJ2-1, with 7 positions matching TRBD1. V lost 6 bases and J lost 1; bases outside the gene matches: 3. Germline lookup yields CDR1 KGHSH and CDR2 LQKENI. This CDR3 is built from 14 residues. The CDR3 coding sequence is TGTGCCAGCTCCCCGGGACAGTCCTACAATGAGCAGTTCTTC. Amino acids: CASSPGQSYNEQFF.

CDR3: CASSSGQASYEQYF. DNA of the CDR3: TGTGCCAGCAGTTCTGGACAGGCCTCCTACGAGCAGTACTTC. The V and J genes are TRBV27 and TRBJ2-7, with 7 bases identical to TRBD1. The V gene end was trimmed by 4 bases and the J gene end by 0 bases; junction bases not matched to a gene: 3. Germline-derived CDR1 and CDR2 are MNHEY and SMNVEV (reference sequence). The CDR3 contains 14 residues.

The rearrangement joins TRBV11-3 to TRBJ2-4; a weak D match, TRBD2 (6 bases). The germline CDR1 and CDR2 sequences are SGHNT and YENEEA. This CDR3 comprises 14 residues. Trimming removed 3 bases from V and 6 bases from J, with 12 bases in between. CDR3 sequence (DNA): TGTGCCAGCAGCTTGTCCGGGAGTATAAACATTCAGTACTTC. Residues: CASSLSGSINIQYF.

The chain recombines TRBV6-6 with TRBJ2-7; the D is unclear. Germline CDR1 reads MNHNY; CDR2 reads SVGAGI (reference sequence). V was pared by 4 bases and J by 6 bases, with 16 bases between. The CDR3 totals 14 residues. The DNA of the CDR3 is TGTGCCAGCAGTTCGTCGGCAGTGAGGTCCGAGCAGTACTTC. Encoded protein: CASSSSAVRSEQYF.

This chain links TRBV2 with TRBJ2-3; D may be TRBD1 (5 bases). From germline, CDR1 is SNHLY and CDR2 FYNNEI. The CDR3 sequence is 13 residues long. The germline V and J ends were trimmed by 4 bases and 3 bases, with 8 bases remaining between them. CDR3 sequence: CASSVRETDTQYF. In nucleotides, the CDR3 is TGTGCCAGCAGTGTCAGGGAAACAGATACGCAGTATTTT.

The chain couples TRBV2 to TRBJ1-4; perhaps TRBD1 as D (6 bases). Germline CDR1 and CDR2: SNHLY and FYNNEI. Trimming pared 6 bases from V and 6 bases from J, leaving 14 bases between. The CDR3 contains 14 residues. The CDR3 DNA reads TGTGCCAGCAGCCCAGGGGAAGGGGATGAAAAACTGTTTTTT. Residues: CASSPGEGDEKLFF.

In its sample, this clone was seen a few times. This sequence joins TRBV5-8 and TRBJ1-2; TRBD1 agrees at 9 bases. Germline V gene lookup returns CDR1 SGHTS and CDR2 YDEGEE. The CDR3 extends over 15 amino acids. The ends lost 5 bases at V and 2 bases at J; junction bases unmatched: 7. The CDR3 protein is CASRLNRGRNYGYTF. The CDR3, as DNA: TGTGCCAGCAGGCTAAACAGGGGGCGCAACTATGGCTACACCTTC.

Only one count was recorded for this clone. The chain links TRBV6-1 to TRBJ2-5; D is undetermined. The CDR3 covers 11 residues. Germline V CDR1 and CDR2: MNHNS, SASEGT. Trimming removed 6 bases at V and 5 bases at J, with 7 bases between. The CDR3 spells CASSPLETQYF. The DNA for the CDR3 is TGTGCCAGCAGCCCCCTGGAGACCCAGTACTTC.

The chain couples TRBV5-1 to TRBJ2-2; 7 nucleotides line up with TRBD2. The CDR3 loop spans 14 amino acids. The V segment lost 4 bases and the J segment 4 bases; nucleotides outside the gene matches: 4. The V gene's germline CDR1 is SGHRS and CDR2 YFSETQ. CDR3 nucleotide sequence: TGCGCCAGCAGCGGGAGGGCCCTCACCGGGGAGCTGTTTTTT. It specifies CASSGRALTGELFF.

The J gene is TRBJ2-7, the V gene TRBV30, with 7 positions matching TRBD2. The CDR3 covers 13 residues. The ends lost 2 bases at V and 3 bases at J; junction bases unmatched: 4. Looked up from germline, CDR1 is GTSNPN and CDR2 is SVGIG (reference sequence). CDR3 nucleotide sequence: TGTGCCTGGAGTACGTCGGGGGGCTACGAGCAGTACTTC. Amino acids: CAWSTSGGYEQYF.

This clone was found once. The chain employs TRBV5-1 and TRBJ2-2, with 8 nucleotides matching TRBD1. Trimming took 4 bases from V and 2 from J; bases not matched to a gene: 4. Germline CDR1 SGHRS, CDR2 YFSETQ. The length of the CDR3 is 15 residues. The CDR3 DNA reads TGCGCCAGCAGCGCCCAGGGGGCTAACACCGGGGAGCTGTTTTTT. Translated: CASSAQGANTGELFF.

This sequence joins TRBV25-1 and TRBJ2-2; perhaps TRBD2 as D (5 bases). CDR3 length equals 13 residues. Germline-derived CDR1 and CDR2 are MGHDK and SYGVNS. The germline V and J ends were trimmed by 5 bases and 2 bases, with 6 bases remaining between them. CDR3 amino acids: CASSRTNTGELFF. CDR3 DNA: TGTGCCAGCAGTCGGACTAACACCGGGGAGCTGTTTTTT.